These T cell receptor beta chains were read from a single sample in a study of blood T cell repertoires in COVID-19. The method was immunoSEQ multiplex PCR; TCRdb's version includes in-frame clones alone and lacks a portion of them. The table includes over 110,000 clones, about 87% detected once. The sequenced sample was peripheral blood. These receptors were taken from a human donor in a cohort sampled during active COVID-19. The CDR3 runs from the conserved cysteine through the conserved F or W. D genes are given only for firm matches. Expanded clones are given a class, and other clones once, few, many or no size at all.

J: TRBJ2-7
V: TRBV5-5
size: .
D: TRBD1
CDR3: CASSSPTGNLYEQYF
DNA: TGTGCCAGCAGCTCCCCGACAGGGAACCTCTACGAGCAGTACTTC

J: TRBJ1-2
V: TRBV7-2
size: once
D: .
CDR3: CASSLGGRGGYTF
DNA: TGTGCCAGCAGCTTAGGGGGGCGCGGAGGCTACACCTTC

J: TRBJ2-3
V: TRBV7-2
size: once
D: TRBD2
CDR3: CASTPGLARGTDTQYF
DNA: TGTGCCAGCACCCCCGGACTAGCGCGGGGCACAGATACGCAGTATTTT

J: TRBJ1-1
V: TRBV29-1
size: .
D: .
CDR3: CSAESPGRTEAFF
DNA: TGCAGCGCCGAATCCCCAGGGCGCACTGAAGCTTTCTTT

J: TRBJ1-2
V: TRBV5-4
size: .
D: .
CDR3: CASSLEGGYYGYTF
DNA: TGTGCCAGCAGCTTGGAGGGGGGGTACTATGGCTACACCTTC

J: TRBJ2-2
V: TRBV2
size: once
D: .
CDR3: CASSQEVNTGELFF
DNA: TGTGCCAGCAGTCAGGAGGTCAACACCGGGGAGCTGTTTTTT

J: TRBJ2-2
V: TRBV27
size: .
D: .
CDR3: CASTAGAGGELFF
DNA: TGTGCCAGCACCGCGGGGGCTGGCGGGGAGCTGTTTTTT

J: TRBJ2-6
V: TRBV7-3
size: .
D: TRBD2
CDR3: CASSLSPGTSSGANVLTF
DNA: TGTGCCAGCAGCCTGAGCCCCGGGACTAGCTCTGGGGCCAACGTCCTGACTTTC

J: TRBJ2-1
V: TRBV3-1/TRBV3-2
size: .
D: .
CDR3: CASSEAGATPFHNEQFF
DNA: TGTGCCAGCAGCGAGGCGGGGGCCACCCCCTTTCACAATGAGCAGTTCTTC

J: TRBJ2-7
V: TRBV6-2/TRBV6-3
size: many
D: TRBD2
CDR3: CASSPQTSGAAYEQYF
DNA: TGTGCCAGCAGTCCCCAGACTAGCGGCGCAGCCTACGAGCAGTACTTC

J: TRBJ1-2
V: TRBV29-1
size: .
D: .
CDR3: CSVGPDREAVSF
DNA: TGCAGCGTTGGACCTGACCGGGAAGCGGTATCCTTC

J: TRBJ1-2
V: TRBV13
size: .
D: .
CDR3: CASSIGQLNYGYTF
DNA: TGTGCCAGCAGCATCGGACAGCTTAACTATGGCTACACCTTC

J: TRBJ1-3
V: TRBV6-5
size: .
D: .
CDR3: CASSLTGFGNTIYF
DNA: TGTGCCAGCAGTCTAACAGGGTTCGGAAACACCATATATTTT

J: TRBJ2-4
V: TRBV29-1
size: .
D: TRBD2
CDR3: CSVEAGRGNIQYF
DNA: TGCAGCGTTGAAGCAGGGAGGGGAAACATTCAGTACTTC

J: TRBJ2-3
V: TRBV6-5
size: .
D: TRBD2
CDR3: CASSYRGGRADTQYF
DNA: TGTGCCAGCAGTTACCGGGGGGGGCGGGCTGATACGCAGTATTTT

J: TRBJ2-3
V: TRBV18
size: .
D: .
CDR3: CASSPGTDTQYF
DNA: TGTGCCAGCTCACCCGGCACAGATACGCAGTATTTT

J: TRBJ1-1
V: TRBV4-2
size: .
D: TRBD1
CDR3: CASSQGTGTWTEAFF
DNA: TGTGCCAGCAGCCAAGGGACAGGGACTTGGACTGAAGCTTTCTTT

J: TRBJ2-5
V: TRBV7-9
size: .
D: TRBD1
CDR3: CASSPLITGEETQYF
DNA: TGTGCCAGCAGCCCCTTGATCACAGGGGAAGAGACCCAGTACTTC

J: TRBJ2-7
V: TRBV19
size: .
D: TRBD2
CDR3: CASSGLAGSYEQYF
DNA: TGTGCCAGTAGCGGACTAGCGGGGTCCTACGAGCAGTACTTC

J: TRBJ2-2
V: TRBV15
size: .
D: .
CDR3: CATSRDEVSVNTGELFF
DNA: TGTGCCACCAGCAGAGATGAGGTCTCAGTGAACACCGGGGAGCTGTTTTTT

J: TRBJ2-1
V: TRBV4-3
size: once
D: .
CDR3: CASSQEGLSYNEQFF
DNA: TGCGCCAGCAGCCAAGAAGGACTTTCCTACAATGAGCAGTTCTTC

J: TRBJ2-2
V: TRBV6-5
size: .
D: .
CDR3: CASSYGWRGNTGELFF
DNA: TGTGCCAGCAGTTATGGGTGGCGGGGTAACACCGGGGAGCTGTTTTTT

J: TRBJ2-2
V: TRBV29-1
size: .
D: TRBD1
CDR3: CSVRDSPNTGELFF
DNA: TGCAGCGTAAGGGACAGCCCTAACACCGGGGAGCTGTTTTTT

J: TRBJ1-2
V: TRBV9
size: .
D: TRBD1
CDR3: CASSVGGQGAVSSGYTF
DNA: TGTGCCAGCAGCGTAGGGGGCCAGGGGGCTGTGAGTAGTGGCTACACCTTC

J: TRBJ1-2
V: TRBV27
size: .
D: TRBD1
CDR3: CASSPQGAGGYTF
DNA: TGTGCCAGCAGTCCGCAGGGGGCGGGAGGCTACACCTTC

J: TRBJ1-2
V: TRBV6-1
size: few
D: .
CDR3: CASSEPGTPPFYGYTF
DNA: TGTGCCAGCAGTGAGCCCGGGACACCACCTTTCTATGGCTACACCTTC

J: TRBJ2-3
V: TRBV12-3/TRBV12-4
size: .
D: .
CDR3: CASSYHWTDTQYF
DNA: TGTGCCAGCAGTTACCACTGGACAGATACGCAGTATTTT

J: TRBJ1-2
V: TRBV5-1
size: .
D: TRBD1
CDR3: CASSTGQVSDGYTF
DNA: TGCGCCAGCAGCACTGGACAGGTTTCGGATGGCTACACCTTC

J: TRBJ2-1
V: TRBV7-2
size: .
D: TRBD2
CDR3: CASSPPSGAPYNEQFF
DNA: TGTGCCAGCAGCCCGCCTAGCGGGGCCCCCTACAATGAGCAGTTCTTC

J: TRBJ2-7
V: TRBV27
size: .
D: TRBD1
CDR3: CASSIFLPGTGFSYEQYF
DNA: TGTGCCAGCAGTATCTTCCTGCCCGGGACAGGATTTTCCTACGAGCAGTACTTC

J: TRBJ2-7
V: TRBV11-2
size: .
D: TRBD1
CDR3: CASSPRDRVYEQYF
DNA: TGTGCCAGCAGCCCCCGGGACAGGGTCTACGAGCAGTACTTC

J: TRBJ1-3
V: TRBV7-8
size: .
D: .
CDR3: CASSLVVGQSSGNTIYF
DNA: TGTGCCAGCAGCTTAGTTGTCGGACAAAGCTCTGGAAACACCATATATTTT

J: TRBJ2-1
V: TRBV7-3
size: .
D: TRBD1
CDR3: CASSAKTGHNEQFF
DNA: TGTGCCAGCAGCGCAAAGACAGGGCACAATGAGCAGTTCTTC

J: TRBJ1-6
V: TRBV3-1/TRBV3-2
size: few
D: .
CDR3: CASSQTIEGTPLHF
DNA: TGTGCCAGCAGCCAGACGATAGAGGGAACACCCCTCCACTTT

J: TRBJ1-1
V: TRBV3-1/TRBV3-2
size: once
D: TRBD1
CDR3: CASSQGGQGGEAFF
DNA: TGTGCCAGCAGCCAAGGGGGACAGGGTGGTGAAGCTTTCTTT

J: TRBJ2-1
V: TRBV14
size: .
D: TRBD2
CDR3: CASSPGLAGGSNYNEQFF
DNA: TGTGCCAGCAGCCCGGGACTAGCGGGGGGCTCAAACTACAATGAGCAGTTCTTC